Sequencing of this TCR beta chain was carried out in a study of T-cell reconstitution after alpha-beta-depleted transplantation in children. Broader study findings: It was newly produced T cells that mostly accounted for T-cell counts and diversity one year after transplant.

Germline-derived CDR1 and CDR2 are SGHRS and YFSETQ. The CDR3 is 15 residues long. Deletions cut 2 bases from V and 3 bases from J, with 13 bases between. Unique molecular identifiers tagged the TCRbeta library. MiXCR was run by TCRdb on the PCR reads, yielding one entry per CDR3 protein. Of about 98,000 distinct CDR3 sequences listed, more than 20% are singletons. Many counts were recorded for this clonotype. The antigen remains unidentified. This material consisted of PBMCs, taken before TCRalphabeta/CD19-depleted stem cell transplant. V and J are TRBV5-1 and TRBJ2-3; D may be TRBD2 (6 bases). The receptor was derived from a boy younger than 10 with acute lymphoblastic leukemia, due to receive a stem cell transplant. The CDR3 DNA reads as TGCGCCAGCAGCTTTAGCGGAGGGGCAACAGATACGCAGTATTTT. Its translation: CASSFSGGATDTQYF. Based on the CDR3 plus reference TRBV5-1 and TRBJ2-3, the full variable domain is KAGVTQTPRYLIKTRGQQVTLSCSPISGHRSVSWYQQTPGQGLQFLFEYFSETQRNKGNFPGRFSGRQFSNSRSEMNVSTLELGDSALYLCASSFSGGATDTQYFGPGTRLTVL.